This TCR beta chain was captured by sequencing in a study of T cell repertoires in cytomegalovirus infection. Study as a whole: Public TCR beta signatures were indicative of both CMV infection and a matching HLA type.

TCRdb reanalysed the reads using MiXCR and keeps one entry per CDR3 protein. The table includes 200,000 to 300,000 distinct CDR3 sequences, roughly 15% detected once. Study-level results: Clonotypes of TCR beta that were HLA-C-restricted and CMV-specific dominated the ex vivo response. The cumulative frequency of public TCR beta families identified carriers of CMV plus the relevant HLA.

This clonotype has a count of ten or more. Its antigen is undetermined. The source of this sequence is a human donor in good health (CMV status not recorded). Some clones in this sample may be carry-over from other donors' samples. Sequencing was done on a sample of PBMCs.

The CDR3 DNA reads as TGTGCCAGCAGCTGGGGACTCTACAATGAGCAGTTCTTC. Its protein is CASSWGLYNEQFF. The chain uses TRBV7-9 and TRBJ2-1; weak D call: TRBD2 (6 bases). V gave up 4 bases and J gave up 3 bases, with 7 bases separating them. This CDR3 has 13 residues. Germline V gene sequence: CDR1 SEHNR, CDR2 FQNEAQ (reference sequence).